A single sample is the source of the 10 T cell receptor beta chains below, sequenced in a study of blood T cell repertoires in COVID-19. The repertoire was sequenced with immunoSEQ multiplex PCR; TCRdb's copy has only in-frame clones and lacks some. This table has just over 650,000 clones, 90% appearing once. The sequencing input was peripheral blood. These receptors were obtained from a woman between 18 and 29 years old with acute or convalescent COVID-19.

The chain joins TRBV24-1 to TRBJ1-1, with TRBD1 matching over 8 bases. This CDR3 has 14 residues. V was clipped by 7 bases and J by 5 bases; unmatched bases: 8. From germline, CDR1 is KGHDR and CDR2 SFDVKD. The CDR3 loop is CATRDRVEGTEAFF. The CDR3 DNA sequence: TGTGCCACCAGGGACAGGGTGGAAGGGACTGAAGCTTTCTTT.

CDR3 protein: CASSTNIGADYGYTF. The CDR3 DNA sequence: TGTGCCAGCAGCACGAATATAGGGGCGGACTATGGCTACACCTTC. The V call is TRBV5-4, the J call TRBJ1-2; tentative D call: TRBD1 (5 bases). Deletions cut 4 bases from V and 3 bases from J, with 16 bases between. The CDR3 extends over 15 amino acids. Germline V lookup: CDR1 SGHNT, CDR2 YYREEE (reference sequence).

The rearrangement links TRBV10-1 to TRBJ2-7, with 7 nucleotides matching TRBD1. Trimming took 5 bases from V and 4 from J; bases not matched to a gene: 20. Germline V gene data show CDR1 as WNHNN and CDR2 as SYGVQD (reference sequence). The CDR3 covers 18 residues. The CDR3 bases are TGCGCCAGCAGTAAGAGGAGACAGGGCCCCGCTCCGGGTTACGAGCAGTACTTC. This gives the protein CASSKRRQGPAPGYEQYF.

The V call is TRBV19, the J call TRBJ1-2, with a tentative D call TRBD1 (6 bases). The CDR3 spans 14 residues. The germline V and J ends were trimmed by 4 bases and 2 bases, with 11 bases remaining between them. Germline lookup yields CDR1 LNHDA and CDR2 SQIVND (reference sequence). In nucleotides, the CDR3 is TGTGCCAGTAGTACAGGGGCTGGGAACTATGGCTACACCTTC. This sequence encodes CASSTGAGNYGYTF.

CDR3 sequence: CASSSTRNTEAFF. The CDR3 nucleotides read TGTGCCAGCAGCTCAACCAGGAACACTGAAGCTTTCTTT. V and J are TRBV12-3 or TRBV12-4 and TRBJ1-1, with D unresolved. The CDR3 contains 13 residues. The V and J ends lost 6 bases and 1 base respectively, with 9 bases between them.

The chain couples TRBV21-1 to TRBJ1-5; the table calls TRBD1, which could not be checked here. TRBV21-1 has pseudogene status. The CDR3 is 15 amino acids. CDR3 sequence: CASTFVRVCNQPQHF. In DNA form, the CDR3 reads TGTGCCAGCACCTTCGTCAGGGTTTGCAATCAGCCCCAGCATTTT.

The table lists this clone with a count of one. For the CDR3, the DNA is TGTGCCTACGGACAGGGCTCTAACTATGGCTACACCTTC. Translated, it gives CAYGQGSNYGYTF. The chain links TRBV30 to TRBJ1-2; 8 bases line up with TRBD1. The CDR3 is 13 residues long. V trimming: 7 bases; J trimming: 0 bases; junction bases outside the gene matches: 4. From germline, CDR1 is GTSNPN and CDR2 SVGIG (reference sequence).

The chain couples TRBV6-1 to TRBJ1-2; D unresolved. Germline V lookup: CDR1 MNHNS, CDR2 SASEGT. The CDR3 runs to 14 residues. Trimming removed 1 base at V and 4 bases at J, with 10 bases between. This CDR3 is CASSEGAASYGYTF. The CDR3 DNA follows: TGTGCCAGCAGTGAAGGTGCGGCGAGCTATGGCTACACCTTC.

The rearrangement joins TRBV2 to TRBJ2-7, with 10 bases that match TRBD1. Unmatched junction bases numbered 11, after V lost 6 bases and J lost 3 bases. The CDR3 runs to 16 residues. CDR1 is SNHLY, CDR2 FYNNEI, per germline. CDR3 DNA sequence: TGTGCCAGCAGCCTGGGGGGGGACAGGGGAATCTACGAGCAGTACTTC. It translates to CASSLGGDRGIYEQYF.

CDR3 in amino acids: CASSRKSTGGIGYTF. In DNA, the CDR3 is TGTGCCAGCAGCCGTAAATCGACAGGGGGTATTGGCTACACCTTC. The chain links TRBV2 to TRBJ1-2, with TRBD1 matching over 9 bases. CDR1 is SNHLY, CDR2 FYNNEI, per germline. This CDR3 region has 15 residues. Trimming at V came to 6 bases and at J to 7 bases, leaving 12 bases not matched to a gene.